This T cell receptor (beta chain) was found in a study of T cell repertoires in cytomegalovirus infection. At the level of the study: Matching HLA type and CMV infection were both indicated by public TCR beta signatures. The study, taken as a whole, reports: Within the response measured ex vivo, HLA-C-restricted CMV-specific TCR beta clonotypes were dominant. Of the TCR beta families, the public ones yielded a cumulative frequency that identified carriers of CMV plus the relevant HLA.

From the reads, TCRdb called clonotypes with MiXCR, one entry per CDR3 protein. The repertoire consists of 85,000 to 130,000 distinct CDR3 sequences, with around 22% occurring once and the leading ten covering more than 35%. Of note for this clonotype: Its antigen is not known.

This CDR3 spans 15 amino acids. Germline CDR1 is MNHNS and CDR2 is SASEGT. Trimming took off 4 bases at V and 0 bases at J, with 9 bases between the two ends. The TCR comes from a human donor in good health (CMV status not recorded). Some clones in this sample may be carry-over from other donors' samples. V is TRBV6-1 and J is TRBJ2-2; D is unclear. Material: CD8+ T cells from PBMCs. Here the CDR3 reads CASSGTASNTGELFF. The CDR3 DNA reads TGTGCCAGCAGTGGGACGGCGTCGAACACCGGGGAGCTGTTTTTT.